The clone carrying this T cell receptor (beta chain) was recorded only once. Antigen specificity is unknown. The assay was immunoSEQ multiplex PCR, and TCRdb's table has in-frame clones only and misses some. The sample consists of about 150,000 clones, approximately 88% of them appearing once. Time point specified: blood 2 weeks post-SBRT. Described treatment: 15 Gy SBRT to primary tumor, nephrectomy 4 weeks later. Blood was sampled at baseline, 2 weeks and 4 weeks after SBRT. The tumor was a clear cell renal cell carcinoma. The data derive from a study of radiation and T cells in renal cell carcinoma. Study-wide results and caveats: Without pretreatment biopsies, baseline tumor clonotype presence was undetermined.

Germline V gene sequence: CDR1 SGHRS, CDR2 YFSETQ. The CDR3 has 17 amino acids. V lost 2 bases and J 6 bases, leaving 24 bases between the germline ends. This receptor was obtained from a woman aged 50 to 60 with renal cell carcinoma. The source was blood, collected from a patient whose treatment included radiotherapy and nephrectomy. The rearrangement joins TRBV5-1 to TRBJ2-7, with D possibly matching TRBD1 (6 bases). Written as DNA, the CDR3 is TGCGCCAGCAGCTTACTCCGGGACAACCTGCAATCAGCCGAGCAGTACTTC. Protein sequence: CASSLLRDNLQSAEQYF.